Listed below are T cell receptor beta chains from one sample, sequenced in a study of T cells in Graves' hyperthyroidism and ophthalmopathy. TCRdb fed the multiplex PCR reads into MiXCR, producing one record per CDR3 protein. The table shows a few hundred thousand distinct CDR3 sequences, with 13% to 15% occurring only once. Sequenced sample: blood. These receptors originate from a woman aged 18-30 years with Graves' hyperthyroidism. CDR3s leave out the opening cysteine and the closing phenylalanine or tryptophan.

J gene | V gene | CDR3 protein
TRBJ2-1 | TRBV27 | ASSLRQGFGNEQF
TRBJ2-5 | TRBV14 | ASRPPGIQETQY
TRBJ2-3 | TRBV13 | ASSPEQGSSTDTQY
TRBJ2-4 | TRBV11-2 | ASSIGQGGKNIQY
TRBJ2-3 | TRBV7-2 | ASSPRLAGIADTQY
TRBJ2-1 | TRBV20-1 | SASGSGLAGSNEQF
TRBJ2-4 | TRBV20-1 | SARARDSKNIQY
TRBJ2-5 | TRBV3-1 | AILSGRDGETQY
TRBJ2-3 | TRBV5-1 | ASQGGDFTDTQY
TRBJ2-2 | TRBV27 | ASSMGGLSGELF
TRBJ1-1 | TRBV19 | ASTPRRANTEAF
TRBJ2-5 | TRBV20-1 | SGGRRHQETQY
TRBJ2-3 | TRBV15 | ATSRGWATDTQY
TRBJ2-7 | TRBV3-1 | ASSQDPGGPSRYEQY
TRBJ2-5 | TRBV12-3/TRBV12-4 | ASSFRMETQY
TRBJ2-4 | TRBV6-1 | ASSDTTRGINIQY
TRBJ1-1 | TRBV19 | ASSFLREEGTEAF
TRBJ1-5 | TRBV7-9 | ASSLTGTPVGNQPQH
TRBJ1-1 | TRBV7-2 | ASSPGGGVEAF
TRBJ2-3 | TRBV12-3/TRBV12-4 | ASTQTSGWADTQY
TRBJ2-2 | TRBV3-1 | ASSTSGRNIGELF